This T cell receptor (beta chain) stems from a study of cytomegalovirus exposure and HLA in healthy donors. The PCR made use of 60 Vbeta and 13 Jbeta primers. Libraries were prepared by immunoSEQ multiplex PCR; TCRdb keeps only in-frame clonotypes and omits some of them. Among about 99,000 clones listed, roughly 80% were seen once. Comments on this clone: The antigen remains unidentified.

Germline CDR1 and CDR2: SGHDT and YYEEEE. The CDR3 totals 15 residues. After removal of 2 bases from V and 1 base from J, the junction contained 5 bases not matched to a gene. Study observations and caveats: Associated with cytomegalovirus, according to the listing, were 150 to 200 TCR beta chains.

The receptor was isolated from a man over 45 in good health and CMV-seropositive. The sample was PBMCs. The V and J genes are TRBV5-6 and TRBJ2-7; 8 positions match TRBD2. CDR3 amino acids: CASSFGLAVSYEQYF. CDR3 bases: TGTGCCAGCAGCTTCGGACTAGCAGTATCCTACGAGCAGTACTTC.